The 27 T cell receptor beta chains reported below all come from one sample, sequenced in a study of T cell clones after liver transplantation (dated by TCRdb to about 2019). The method behind the library was the immunoSEQ multiplex PCR assay. TCRdb obtained this table from immuneACCESS and retained in-frame rearrangements with V and J assigned. These tables miss some clones; where compared with another copy, unresolved V genes account for less than half of the shortfall, and the remainder is unexplained. Counted in this sample were 75,000 to 95,000 clones; around four fifths of them appeared once. The top ten hold 2.5% to 3.5% of the sample. Source: CD4+ T cells from blood, taken at the 22-month timepoint. The receptors derive from a human patient who received a liver transplant. Following a transplant, some T cells may be graft donor cells, not patient cells.

The J gene is TRBJ1-2, the V gene TRBV6-1; no reliable D call. V lost 3 bases to trimming and J lost 5 bases, with 10 bases between them. Per the germline V gene, CDR1 is MNHNS and CDR2 is SASEGT. The CDR3 loop spans 13 amino acids. CDR3 in amino acids: CASSEGKLYGYTF. The CDR3 DNA reads TGTGCCAGCAGTGAGGGCAAGTTGTATGGCTACACCTTC.

Here the CDR3 DNA reads TGTGCCAGCAGCTCCCTGACAGGGGGAGAGACCCAGTACTTC. Translating gives CASSSLTGGETQYF. This chain uses TRBV11-3 with TRBJ2-5, with 9 bases aligning to TRBD1. There are 14 residues in the CDR3. Per germline, CDR1 SGHNT and CDR2 YENEEA. V shed 4 bases and J 4 bases; nucleotides not matched to a gene: 4. The full variable domain, in which reference TRBV11-3 and TRBJ2-5 provide the parts outside the CDR3, is EAGVVQSPRYKIIEKKQPVAFWCNPISGHNTLYWYLQNLGQGPELLIRYENEEAVDDSQLPKDRFSAERLKGVDSTLKIQPAELGDSAVYLCASSSLTGGETQYFGPGTRLLVL.

This chain joins TRBV4-3 and TRBJ2-5; 12 nucleotides agree with TRBD2. The CDR3 is 17 amino acids. V gave up 6 bases and J gave up 5 bases; unmatched junction bases: 13. Germline CDR1 LGHNA, CDR2 YSLEER. The CDR3 DNA is TGCGCCAGCAGTCGAAATGCCGGGACTAGCGGGCCTGAGACCCAGTACTTC. Translation gives CASSRNAGTSGPETQYF.

In this sample, this clone turned up a few times. The chain couples TRBV5-1 to TRBJ2-7, with 12 bases identical to TRBD2. The V and J ends lost 0 bases and 6 bases, in that order; junction bases with no gene match: 4. Germline V gene data show CDR1 as SGHRS and CDR2 as YFSETQ. The CDR3 is made up of 15 amino acids. Here the CDR3 reads CASSLVTSGGTEQYF. In DNA, the CDR3 is TGCGCCAGCAGCTTGGTTACTAGCGGGGGGACCGAGCAGTACTTC.

J is TRBJ1-1 and V is TRBV29-1; a weak D match, TRBD1 (5 bases). The CDR3 contains 14 residues. Germline V gene data show CDR1 as SQVTM and CDR2 as ANQGSEA. V was pared by 7 bases and J by 1 base, with 16 bases between. The CDR3 DNA is TGCAGCGCCGTGGACAATCGAAAGAACACTGAAGCTTTCTTT. Its protein is CSAVDNRKNTEAFF.

The chain has TRBV13 and TRBJ2-2, with TRBD1 identical over 8 bases. The V gene end was trimmed by 5 bases and the J gene end by 4 bases; junction bases not matched to a gene: 6. The CDR3 is made up of 15 amino acids. Germline V gene data show CDR1 as PRHDT and CDR2 as FYEKMQ (reference sequence). The DNA for the CDR3 is TGTGCCAGCAGCCGGTGGACAGGGACCACCGGGGAGCTGTTTTTT. Its protein product is CASSRWTGTTGELFF.

V gene TRBV4-2 combines with J gene TRBJ2-3; possible D gene TRBD2, 6 bases. The V end was cut by 1 base, the J end by 2 bases, with 10 bases between. Germline assignment: CDR1 LGHNA and CDR2 YNFKEQ. The CDR3 extends over 15 amino acids. This CDR3 reads CASSQVWGDTDTQYF. The CDR3 DNA sequence: TGTGCCAGCAGCCAAGTGTGGGGGGACACAGATACGCAGTATTTT.

The chain links TRBV6-6 to TRBJ2-7; TRBD1 aligns across 7 bases. The CDR3 runs to 14 residues. J was trimmed by 1 base and V by 6 bases; bases with no gene match: 6. CDR1 is MNHNY, CDR2 SVGAGI, per germline (reference sequence). The DNA of the CDR3 is TGTGCCAGCAGACCTAGGGACAGTTCCTACGAGCAGTACTTC. Protein product: CASRPRDSSYEQYF.

This chain links TRBV4-3 with TRBJ1-6; 7 nucleotides line up with TRBD1. Trimming took 1 base from V and 8 from J; bases not matched to a gene: 5. Germline V gene sequence: CDR1 LGHNA, CDR2 YSLEER. CDR3 length equals 15 residues. CDR3 sequence (DNA): TGCGCCAGCAGCCAAGTTGGGACAGTTTATTCACCCCTCCACTTT. It codes for CASSQVGTVYSPLHF.

The CDR3 is CASRRLANTGELFF. DNA of the CDR3: TGTGCCAGCAGGCGACTAGCAAACACCGGGGAGCTGTTTTTT. This sequence joins TRBV7-3 and TRBJ2-2; 7 bases fit TRBD2. V trimming: 6 bases; J trimming: 2 bases; junction bases outside the gene matches: 3. This CDR3 contains 14 residues. Per germline, CDR1 SGHTA and CDR2 FQGTGA.

The chain links TRBV6-6 to TRBJ2-7; the D gene is possibly TRBD1 (7 bases). Germline V gene sequence: CDR1 MNHNY, CDR2 SVGAGI (reference sequence). Trimming removed 7 bases from V and 2 bases from J, with 15 bases in between. CDR3 length: 14 residues. CDR3 bases: TGTGCCAGCACCCCCAGGGGGGACACCTACGAGCAGTACTTC. Amino acids: CASTPRGDTYEQYF.

The chain links TRBV28 to TRBJ1-3; no reliable D call. The germline CDR1 and CDR2 sequences are MDHEN and SYDVKM. This CDR3 comprises 13 residues. Trimming pared 7 bases from V and 0 bases from J, leaving 7 bases between. CDR3 sequence (DNA): TGTGCCAGCACTACAGACTCTGGAAACACCATATATTTT. It encodes CASTTDSGNTIYF.

This rearrangement joins TRBV6-1 to TRBJ1-5; D is ambiguous. The CDR3 totals 13 residues. Trimming took 3 bases from V and 5 from J, leaving 8 bases between them. CDR1 is MNHNS and CDR2 is SASEGT in the germline V gene. The CDR3 coding sequence is TGTGCCAGCAGTGACCGGGAGCATCAGCCCCAGCATTTT. Translation: CASSDREHQPQHF.

V is TRBV6-5 and J is TRBJ1-6; 7 bases agree with TRBD1. This CDR3 has 15 residues. CDR1 and CDR2 (germline): MNHEY, SVGAGI. Losses at the gene ends were 6 bases for V and 13 bases for J; bases not matched to a gene: 15. Here the CDR3 DNA reads TGTGCCAGCAGCCCAAAAGGGACAGCAAGCGTGCCCCTCCACTTT. Protein: CASSPKGTASVPLHF.

J is TRBJ2-3 and V is TRBV5-1; D may correspond to TRBD1 or TRBD2 (5 bases each). The CDR3 loop spans 16 amino acids. The V gene's germline CDR1 is SGHRS and CDR2 YFSETQ. V gave up 0 bases and J gave up 2 bases, with 13 bases separating them. The CDR3, as DNA: TGCGCCAGCAGCTTGGTTTCGGGGCCGATCACAGATACGCAGTATTTT. It encodes CASSLVSGPITDTQYF.

CDR3 DNA sequence: TGTGCCAGCAGCTTATCCCGCGGGGGATACAATGAGCAGTTCTTC. The encoded protein is CASSLSRGGYNEQFF. The chain is built from TRBV7-3 and TRBJ2-1; 7 nucleotides match TRBD2. Germline CDR1 reads SGHTA; CDR2 reads FQGTGA. Trimming took 2 bases from V and 4 from J; bases not matched to a gene: 5. This CDR3 is built from 15 residues.

This rearrangement joins TRBV5-1 to TRBJ2-3, with D possibly matching TRBD1 (5 bases). CDR1 is SGHRS, CDR2 YFSETQ, per germline. The CDR3 is 16 residues long. Deletions cut 6 bases from V and 2 bases from J, with 19 bases between. DNA for the CDR3: TGCGCCAGCACCCCTCCCGTAGGGGCTGACACAGATACGCAGTATTTT. Protein product: CASTPPVGADTDTQYF.

This clone has more than one count but fewer than ten. The rearrangement links TRBV6-5 to TRBJ1-2; no clear D. V lost 8 bases and J 4 bases, leaving 20 bases between the germline ends. CDR1 is MNHEY, CDR2 SVGAGI, per germline. The CDR3 is 15 amino acids. The CDR3 bases are TGTGCCAGCGGTGCTATGGCAGTAAAGCCCTATGGCTACACCTTC. Protein sequence: CASGAMAVKPYGYTF.

The rearrangement joins TRBV28 to TRBJ2-7; 11 bases are a match to TRBD1. V was clipped by 3 bases and J by 6 bases; unmatched bases: 7. The CDR3 has 15 amino acids. Germline CDR1 and CDR2: MDHEN and SYDVKM. CDR3 DNA sequence: TGTGCCAGCAGTTTGGAGGGACAGGGGGGTCGCGAGCAGTACTTC. Translated, it gives CASSLEGQGGREQYF.

This clone was detected many times. J is TRBJ2-7 and V is TRBV4-2; 7 bases match TRBD2. The CDR3 is 16 residues long. Trimming took 4 bases from V and 0 from J; bases not matched to a gene: 9. Germline values: CDR1 LGHNA, CDR2 YNFKEQ. The CDR3 nucleotides are TGTGCCAGCAGCCCTTCGGGGGGAGGGACCTCCTACGAGCAGTACTTC. Translating gives CASSPSGGGTSYEQYF.

The V gene is TRBV4-2, the J gene TRBJ2-5; 11 bases are a match to TRBD2. The germline gives CDR1 LGHNA, CDR2 YNFKEQ. The CDR3 runs to 16 residues. The trim removed 2 bases at V and 4 bases at J, leaving 6 bases unmatched. CDR3 bases: TGTGCCAGCAGCCAATATAGCGGGGGGGTTGTAGAGACCCAGTACTTC. It yields the protein CASSQYSGGVVETQYF.

This chain uses TRBV7-8 with TRBJ2-2; 9 bases are shared with TRBD2. V trimming: 3 bases; J trimming: 4 bases; junction bases outside the gene matches: 3. Germline CDR1 reads SGHVS; CDR2 reads FQNEAQ. CDR3 size: 15 residues. The CDR3 DNA follows: TGTGCCAGCAGCTTGGGTAGCGGGAGCACCGGGGAGCTGTTTTTT. It codes for CASSLGSGSTGELFF.

Regarding this clone: The same CDR3 can be traced to other DNA sequences in this sample. The chain is built from TRBV6-5 and TRBJ2-7; 9 bases fit TRBD1. Trimming at V came to 7 bases and at J to 6 bases, leaving 7 bases not matched to a gene. Germline lookup yields CDR1 MNHEY and CDR2 SVGAGI. The CDR3 consists of 13 residues. The CDR3, as DNA: TGTGCCAGCAATTCCGGGACAGGGCGCGAGCAGTACTTC. Its translation is CASNSGTGREQYF.

The chain joins TRBV4-2 to TRBJ2-3; possible D gene TRBD2, 7 bases. This CDR3 is built from 19 residues. V was cut by 0 bases and J by 6 bases, with 25 bases left in between. The germline CDR1 and CDR2 sequences are LGHNA and YNFKEQ. The CDR3 DNA is TGTGCCAGCAGCCAAGATGGGCTCGGGGGGCGGGACCGTTCGGATACGCAGTATTTT. It codes for CASSQDGLGGRDRSDTQYF.

V and J are TRBV6-5 and TRBJ2-3; D remains ambiguous. This CDR3 spans 12 amino acids. The germline V gene has CDR1 MNHEY and CDR2 SVGAGI. The V and J ends lost 5 bases and 3 bases respectively, with 6 bases between them. Written as DNA, the CDR3 is TGTGCCAGCAGTAGCACAACAGATACGCAGTATTTT. Translating gives CASSSTTDTQYF.

J is TRBJ1-3 and V is TRBV6-1; D remains unclear. CDR3 length: 14 residues. V was pared by 7 bases and J by 5 bases, with 15 bases between. Germline CDR1 reads MNHNS; CDR2 reads SASEGT. CDR3 sequence reads: CASTRSTPRNTIYF. The CDR3 DNA follows: TGTGCCAGCACCCGCTCCACCCCCAGAAACACCATATATTTT.

This chain joins TRBV11-1 and TRBJ2-7; 8 bases are a match to TRBD1. Losses at the gene ends were 1 base for V and 2 bases for J; bases not matched to a gene: 4. This CDR3 is 15 amino acids long. Per germline, CDR1 SGHAT and CDR2 FQDESV (reference sequence). CDR3: CASSLVGQGAYEQYF. The CDR3 nucleotides read TGTGCCAGCAGCTTAGTAGGACAGGGAGCCTACGAGCAGTACTTC. Filled out from reference TRBV11-1 and TRBJ2-7, the complete variable domain reads EAEVAQSPRYKITEKSQAVAFWCDPISGHATLYWYRQILGQGPELLVQFQDESVVDDSQLPKDRFSAERLKGVDSTLKIQPAELGDSAMYLCASSLVGQGAYEQYFGPGTRLTVT.